This T cell receptor beta chain was sequenced in a study of radiation and T cells in renal cell carcinoma. Whole-study context: Nephrectomy followed 15 Gy stereotactic body radiation by 4 weeks. Study conclusions and caveats: From baseline, blood top tumor clonotypes peaked at 2 weeks post-radiation.

A note on this clone: Its antigen remains unknown.

Data came from immunoSEQ multiplex PCR; TCRdb stores just in-frame clones and leaves some out. The profile shows tens of thousands of clones, approximately 83% of them singletons. Time point given: baseline pretreatment blood. Treatment specified: 15 Gy SBRT to primary tumor, nephrectomy 4 weeks later. Blood was sampled at baseline, 2 weeks and 4 weeks after SBRT. The V and J ends lost 5 bases and 5 bases respectively, with 10 bases between them. Germline values: CDR1 ENHRY, CDR2 SYGVKD. The length of the CDR3 is 12 residues. This clonotype originated in a man between 60 and 75 years old with renal cell carcinoma. The J gene is TRBJ2-7, the V gene TRBV10-3; D ambiguous. Material: blood, obtained from a patient whose treatment included radiotherapy and nephrectomy. The DNA for the CDR3 is TGTGCCATCAGTTCGTCTGATGACGAGCAGTACTTC. Its protein product is CAISSSDDEQYF.